This TCR beta chain was captured in a study of T cells in Graves' hyperthyroidism and ophthalmopathy (dated by TCRdb to about 2019). In the study overall: To identify distinguishing TCR V-J signatures, a discovery cohort of about a hundred patients was used, comprising fewer than 45 with Graves' ophthalmopathy and 57 with stable Graves' hyperthyroidism. After sampling, hyperthyroidism patients received methimazole starting at 30 mg daily, and ophthalmopathy patients received high-dose intravenous methylprednisolone. The 100 or so discovery patients were randomly split 7:3 into training and test sets. The paper reports TCR Vbeta CDR3 sequencing of roughly 140 peripheral blood samples: 43 ophthalmopathy, over 70 hyperthyroidism and approximately 17 progressor patients. Whether ophthalmopathy could be predicted prospectively was tested in an independent validation cohort made up of under 20 hyperthyroidism patients plus 17 patients who later progressed to ophthalmopathy. In several Graves' hyperthyroidism patients, the study also compared T-cell repertoires from thyroid tissue with T-cell repertoires from blood. The investigation overall reported the following: During validation, the model predicted progression to ophthalmopathy a median of about 6.3 months ahead of onset, with more than 60% sensitivity and roughly 72% specificity. Sample size was not statistically predetermined, and blinding of investigators to group allocation was not performed. Most expanded thyroid clonotypes (frequency above 0.001) were also detected in blood, a finding suggesting that blood repertoires may reflect thyroid immune responses. In cross-validation, a model built on a 13 V-J signature told ophthalmopathy apart from stable hyperthyroidism with just under 90% sensitivity and about 81% specificity, and in testing the same model reached 80%/75%.

Deletion took 6 bases off V and 0 bases off J, with a span of 15 bases between the germline ends. CDR1 and CDR2 are drawn from the germline V gene: LGHNT, FRNRAP. Measured from the cysteine to the phenylalanine, the CDR3 is 16 residues long. The entry retains the CDR3 DNA only, 48 bases that are in frame from base 1. Any patient with an uncontrolled infection, another autoimmune disease, pregnancy or lactation was excluded. Clinical symptoms, serum thyroxine and TRAb, thyroid ultrasound, and orbital computed tomography formed the basis for the diagnoses. Total RNA was extracted using Trizol reagent, and RNA quality was assessed on an Agilent 2100 Bioanalyzer. The TCR beta CDR3 regions were amplified from RNA transcripts. A first-round RT-PCR of the TCR CDR3 used the HTBI primer set with the Qiagen OneStep RT-PCR kit. A second multiplex PCR round built the libraries, followed by size selection and purification. Sequencing of the libraries was done on an Illumina HiSeq2000 using paired-end 100 bp reads. Processing in the source paper ran as follows. SOAPnuke was used to process the raw data, with reads discarded if the reads contained adapters or uncalled bases, had a mean Phred below 15, or lacked an exact constant-primer or identifier match. High-quality paired reads were merged using COPE v1.2.5, and each unique nucleotide sequence was defined as a clonotype. MiTCR v1.1 was used to align the clonotypes against IMGT TRBV, TRBD and TRBJ reference segments. Analysis was restricted to V-J combinations with a frequency above 0.0001, which covered about 99% of repertoires. The TCS score was defined as F50 (clonal expansion) divided by E x V (chaos), with BLOSUM62-based TCRdist calculated between CDR3 peptides within each V-J. Welch's t-statistics and random forest reduced around 520 V-J features to 13, which were used in a naive Bayes classifier (R e1071). The Morisita-Horn index was used to measure how similar the thyroid and blood repertoires were. In TCRdb, the public reads were trimmed at Q25 with fastp and aligned with MiXCR, with productive beta chains retained. Every CDR3 protein is listed once, alongside the most common genes and DNA of its rows. TCRdb assigned the V and J calls; the authors' analysis was not used. Present in this sample are more than 550,000 distinct CDR3 sequences, just under 45% of which were seen just once. The top ten hold under 8.5% of the sample.

Notes on this clonotype: No cognate antigen has been identified for it. No much larger clone is present one base from it, and per-base qualities are unavailable.

The sequenced sample was peripheral blood or thyroid tissue (not recorded which). The clonotype comes from an adult man with Graves' disease, either hyperthyroidism or ophthalmopathy (not recorded which). This chain joins TRBV12-5 to TRBJ1-5; the D gene cannot be resolved reliably. The DNA sequence follows: TGTGCTAGTGGCCTGAGAGCTGTGCCTAGCAATCAGCCCCAGCATTTT. The encoded protein is CASGLRAVPSNQPQHF. When the CDR3 is completed using the reference TRBV12-5 and TRBJ1-5 genes on either side, the full variable domain is DARVTQTPRHKVTEMGQEVTMRCQPILGHNTVFWYRQTMMQGLELLAYFRNRAPLDDSGMPKDRFSAEMPDATLATLKIQPSEPRDSAVYFCASGLRAVPSNQPQHFGDGTRLSIL.